Each of the 30 T cell receptor beta chains below was sequenced from the same sample in a study of identical twins. TCRdb analysed the 5' RACE reads with MiXCR anew, one entry per CDR3 protein. The repertoire has 400,000 to 600,000 distinct CDR3 sequences, around 20% of them found once; the top ten carry approximately 0.49%. This sample was also put to use in a study of yellow fever vaccine responses in identical twins.

Specimen: CD4+ T cells sorted from blood. The origin of the receptors is a woman between 18 and 29 years old in good health.

This clonotype was observed a handful of times. The chain couples TRBV7-2 to TRBJ2-2, with D possibly being TRBD1 (5 bases). CDR3 size: 14 residues. V dropped 1 base and J dropped 7 bases, with 10 bases sitting between them. CDR1 SGHTA and CDR2 FQGNSA come from the germline V gene. Written as DNA, the CDR3 is TGTGCCAGCAGCTTAGGGGGCTCTAACGGGGAGCTGTTTTTT. Encoded protein: CASSLGGSNGELFF.

The chain joins TRBV7-9 to TRBJ2-1; the D gene is possibly TRBD2 (5 bases). V shed 5 bases and J shed 4 bases, with 15 bases lying between them. The germline gives CDR1 SEHNR, CDR2 FQNEAQ (reference sequence). This CDR3 region has 15 residues. CDR3 sequence reads: CASSPALGKYNEQFF. The CDR3 DNA follows: TGTGCCAGCAGCCCAGCACTCGGGAAATACAATGAGCAGTTCTTC. Based on the CDR3 plus reference TRBV7-9 and TRBJ2-1, the full variable domain is DTGVSQNPRHKITKRGQNVTFRCDPISEHNRLYWYRQTLGQGPEFLTYFQNEAQLEKSRLLSDRFSAERPKGSFSTLEIQRTEQGDSAMYLCASSPALGKYNEQFFGPGTRLTVL.

This clonotype was seen a few times. The chain couples TRBV5-1 to TRBJ1-1; a weak D match, TRBD1 (6 bases). V was pared by 4 bases and J by 3 bases, with 10 bases between. This CDR3 contains 13 residues. Germline lookup yields CDR1 SGHRS and CDR2 YFSETQ. In DNA, the CDR3 is TGCGCCAGCAGCAAGAGGGGGGACACTGAAGCTTTCTTT. Translating it yields CASSKRGDTEAFF.

This clonotype turned up a few times. The chain joins TRBV25-1 to TRBJ2-7; 8 bases are a match to TRBD2. Germline CDR1 MGHDK, CDR2 SYGVNS. The ends lost 8 bases at V and 1 base at J; junction bases unmatched: 7. The CDR3 runs 14 residues. Here the CDR3 reads CASGDSGTSYEQYF. The CDR3 DNA reads TGTGCCAGCGGCGATAGCGGGACGTCCTACGAGCAGTACTTC.

The chain recombines TRBV7-9 with TRBJ1-2; D gene ambiguous. Germline loops: CDR1 SEHNR, CDR2 FQNEAQ (reference sequence). The CDR3 has 16 amino acids. Deletions cut 8 bases from V and 0 bases from J, with 19 bases between. As DNA, the CDR3 is TGTGCCAGCGCCCCAATCGGGTCTCCGGCTAACTATGGCTACACCTTC. Translating gives CASAPIGSPANYGYTF.

This clonotype has a handful of counts. The J gene is TRBJ2-2, the V gene TRBV7-9, with TRBD2 matching over 12 bases. The CDR3 has 14 amino acids. After removal of 4 bases from V and 7 bases from J, the junction contained 1 base not matched to a gene. Germline V lookup: CDR1 SEHNR, CDR2 FQNEAQ (reference sequence). The chain's CDR3 is CASSSGLAGGELFF. The CDR3 DNA reads as TGTGCCAGCAGCTCGGGACTAGCGGGCGGGGAGCTGTTTTTT.

There are a few counts of this clonotype. V and J are TRBV7-9 and TRBJ2-7; 7 bases are a match to TRBD2. V lost 6 bases, J lost 6 bases, and 5 bases stayed unmatched. Germline assignment: CDR1 SEHNR and CDR2 FQNEAQ (reference sequence). This CDR3 has 12 residues. The CDR3 DNA follows: TGTGCCAGCAGTGCCGGGACTACCGAGCAGTACTTC. Its translation: CASSAGTTEQYF.

This clonotype was recorded a few times. The rearrangement links TRBV29-1 to TRBJ2-5; 7 bases agree with TRBD2. Germline V gene lookup returns CDR1 SQVTM and CDR2 ANQGSEA. The CDR3 length is 13 residues. V lost 5 bases to trimming and J lost 2 bases; unmatched junction nucleotides: 5. The CDR3 sequence: CSVRDYLQETQYF. The CDR3, as DNA: TGCAGCGTTCGGGACTATCTACAAGAGACCCAGTACTTC.

The sample holds a few counts of this clonotype. The V and J genes are TRBV12-3 or TRBV12-4 and TRBJ1-6, with 7 bases identical to TRBD1. CDR3 length: 15 residues. Losses at the gene ends were 1 base for V and 9 bases for J; bases not matched to a gene: 6. DNA of the CDR3: TGTGCCAGCAGTTTAGAGGGGGCTGTTGGTTCACCCCTCCACTTT. Protein sequence: CASSLEGAVGSPLHF.

The chain uses TRBV27 and TRBJ2-2; possibly TRBD1 for D (6 bases). V lost 7 bases, J lost 0 bases, and 15 bases lay in between. Germline V gives CDR1 MNHEY, CDR2 SMNVEV (reference sequence). There are 16 residues in the CDR3. In DNA form, the CDR3 reads TGTGCCAGCAAAATCGCCGGGACAACGAACACCGGGGAGCTGTTTTTT. Protein product: CASKIAGTTNTGELFF.

This clonotype has only a few counts. The chain uses TRBV15 and TRBJ2-5; D possibly uses TRBD1 or TRBD2 (6 bases each). Germline lookup yields CDR1 LNHNV and CDR2 YYDKDF (reference sequence). The CDR3 runs to 14 residues. The germline V and J ends were trimmed by 1 base and 5 bases, with 11 bases remaining between them. CDR3 region: CATSRGGGQETQYF. The CDR3 region has the DNA TGTGCCACCAGCAGAGGAGGGGGGCAGGAGACCCAGTACTTC.

This clonotype was counted ten times or more. The chain combines TRBV5-1 with TRBJ1-3; D gene unclear. The germline V and J ends were trimmed by 0 bases and 0 bases, with 7 bases remaining between them. The length of the CDR3 is 15 residues. In germline, CDR1 is SGHRS, CDR2 YFSETQ. The CDR3 reads CASSLDSHSGNTIYF. The CDR3 DNA sequence: TGCGCCAGCAGCTTGGACAGTCACTCTGGAAACACCATATATTTT.

This chain uses TRBV6-1 with TRBJ1-2; D uncertain. This CDR3 region has 14 residues. CDR1 is MNHNS and CDR2 is SASEGT in the germline V gene. The ends were cut back, 11 bases at V and 2 bases at J, with 18 bases in the middle. CDR3 bases: TGTGCCTGCAAACCCGGCAGCAACAACTATGGCTACACCTTC. Translated, it gives CACKPGSNNYGYTF.

The rearrangement joins TRBV12-3 or TRBV12-4 to TRBJ1-2; 7 bases match TRBD1. Trimming removed 8 bases from V and 3 bases from J; junction bases left unmatched: 9. CDR3 length: 14 amino acids. The CDR3 reads CASYSTGYDYGYTF. Written as DNA, the CDR3 is TGTGCCAGCTATTCGACAGGGTACGACTATGGCTACACCTTC.

This clonotype occurred many times. This chain links TRBV20-1 with TRBJ2-7; 7 bases map to TRBD1. Trimming took 3 bases from V and 2 from J; bases not matched to a gene: 4. Germline assignment: CDR1 DFQATT and CDR2 SNEGSKA (reference sequence). This CDR3 spans 13 amino acids. CDR3 amino acids: CSASYRGAYEQYF. CDR3 coding DNA: TGCAGTGCTAGCTACAGGGGAGCCTACGAGCAGTACTTC.

The chain uses TRBV12-3 or TRBV12-4 and TRBJ2-5; TRBD1 aligns across 10 bases. With 5 bases clipped from V and 4 bases from J, the junction kept 7 bases outside the gene matches. The CDR3 has 15 residues. Here the CDR3 reads CASSQGQGVGETQYF. In DNA form, the CDR3 reads TGTGCCAGCAGTCAAGGACAGGGGGTGGGAGAGACCCAGTACTTC.

This clonotype was seen a few times. This chain connects TRBV25-1 to TRBJ1-3; 8 nucleotides align to TRBD1. Germline CDR1 MGHDK, CDR2 SYGVNS. V dropped 6 bases and J dropped 0; count of bases not matched to a gene: 4. The CDR3 has 15 residues. The chain's CDR3 is CASRPTGGSGNTIYF. CDR3 coding DNA: TGTGCCAGCAGGCCCACAGGGGGCTCTGGAAACACCATATATTTT.

The rearrangement joins TRBV12-3 or TRBV12-4 to TRBJ1-5, with 7 bases aligning to TRBD1. With V trimmed by 2 bases and J by 11 bases, 9 bases remained unmatched. The CDR3 has 14 residues. CDR3 DNA sequence: TGTGCCAGCAGTTTACGCCAGGGGGGGTTCGCCCAGCATTTT. It translates to CASSLRQGGFAQHF.

This clonotype came up many times. The chain links TRBV15 to TRBJ2-7; D ambiguous. With 0 bases removed from V and 4 bases from J, the gap between germline ends came to 7 bases. Germline lookup yields CDR1 LNHNV and CDR2 YYDKDF (reference sequence). The CDR3 runs 13 residues. The CDR3 DNA reads TGTGCCACCAGCAGAGATCTCGGTTACGAGCAGTACTTC. Translating gives CATSRDLGYEQYF.

The sample holds a few counts of this clonotype. The chain employs TRBV28 and TRBJ2-5; 13 bases align to TRBD2. This CDR3 is 14 amino acids long. Germline V gene sequence: CDR1 MDHEN, CDR2 SYDVKM. V gave up 3 bases and J gave up 6 bases; unmatched junction bases: 1. CDR3 DNA: TGTGCCAGCAGTTTGACTAGCGGGAGGAAGACCCAGTACTTC. This gives the protein CASSLTSGRKTQYF.

The chain combines TRBV5-5 with TRBJ2-1, with TRBD2 identical over 9 bases. This CDR3 is 15 amino acids long. The germline V gene has CDR1 SGHKS and CDR2 YYEKEE (reference sequence). With 4 bases clipped from V and 6 bases from J, the junction kept 8 bases outside the gene matches. CDR3 sequence reads: CASSHSGSRGNEQFF. Written as DNA, the CDR3 is TGTGCCAGCAGCCATAGCGGGAGTAGAGGCAATGAGCAGTTCTTC.

The chain couples TRBV20-1 to TRBJ2-3; 9 bases fit TRBD2. Germline V CDR1 and CDR2: DFQATT, SNEGSKA (reference sequence). The CDR3 is made up of 16 amino acids. After removal of 1 base from V and 0 bases from J, the junction contained 5 bases not matched to a gene. CDR3 bases: TGCAGTGCTAGAGGTAGCGGGAGAGGAAGCACAGATACGCAGTATTTT. Its translation is CSARGSGRGSTDTQYF.

This chain connects TRBV6-1 to TRBJ2-7; TRBD2 agrees at 13 bases. This CDR3 comprises 15 residues. V was clipped by 6 bases and J by 2 bases; unmatched bases: 4. Germline CDR1 and CDR2: MNHNS and SASEGT. CDR3 coding DNA: TGTGCCAGCAGGACCGGGACTAGCGGGACCTACGAGCAGTACTTC. Amino acid sequence: CASRTGTSGTYEQYF.

This clonotype was found many times. The V and J genes are TRBV7-6 and TRBJ2-1; D is ambiguous. This CDR3 is 12 amino acids long. Trimming cost V 2 bases and J 9 bases, with 8 bases left between them. Germline-derived CDR1 and CDR2 are SGHVS and FNYEAQ. CDR3 nucleotide sequence: TGTGCCAGCAGCTTAATTGTCGCTGAGCAGTTCTTC. Protein product: CASSLIVAEQFF.

The chain joins TRBV7-2 to TRBJ2-7, with 8 bases identical to TRBD2. The CDR3 length is 12 residues. The J segment lost 7 bases and the V segment lost 6 bases, leaving 5 bases of the junction unmatched. Looked up from germline, CDR1 is SGHTA and CDR2 is FQGNSA. The CDR3 sequence is CASSFSGGEQYF. CDR3 nucleotide sequence: TGTGCCAGCAGTTTCTCGGGAGGGGAGCAGTACTTC. Using reference TRBV7-2 and TRBJ2-7 for the parts outside the CDR3, the full variable domain is GAGVSQSPSNKVTEKGKDVELRCDPISGHTALYWYRQSLGQGLEFLIYFQGNSAPDKSGLPSDRFSAERTGGSVSTLTIQRTQQEDSAVYLCASSFSGGEQYFGPGTRLTVT.

The chain is built from TRBV6-1 and TRBJ2-4; 8 positions match TRBD1. The CDR3 covers 16 residues. V was clipped by 0 bases and J by 6 bases; unmatched bases: 7. The germline V gene encodes CDR1 MNHNS and CDR2 SASEGT. The CDR3: CASSEAWTGWRNIQYF. In nucleotides, the CDR3 is TGTGCCAGCAGTGAAGCTTGGACAGGGTGGAGAAACATTCAGTACTTC.

This clonotype was detected only a few times. A clone one base away is much larger, so this may be a read error. In DNA, the CDR3 is TGTGCCGGCAGTTTTAGAACAGATACGCAGTATTTT. Translating gives CAGSFRTDTQYF. The J gene is TRBJ2-3, the V gene TRBV12-3 or TRBV12-4; D not resolved. This CDR3 has 12 residues.

The chain carries TRBV2 and TRBJ2-1, with TRBD1 matching over 9 bases. The CDR3 loop spans 14 amino acids. Germline-derived CDR1 and CDR2 are SNHLY and FYNNEI. Unmatched junction bases numbered 3, after V lost 6 bases and J lost 3 bases. This CDR3 is CASRGQGDYNEQFF. The DNA for the CDR3 is TGTGCCAGCAGGGGACAGGGAGACTACAATGAGCAGTTCTTC.

DNA of the CDR3: TGTGCCAGCAGTTTAGAGCGAGGGGTTCCCTCTGGAAACACCATATATTTT. It codes for CASSLERGVPSGNTIYF. The genes are TRBV12-3 or TRBV12-4 and TRBJ1-3; D is perhaps TRBD1 (5 bases). V dropped 1 base and J dropped 0 bases, with 13 bases sitting between them. The CDR3 runs to 17 residues.

The rearrangement links TRBV7-9 to TRBJ1-2; D is unclear. The CDR3 runs to 12 residues. The germline V and J ends were trimmed by 9 bases and 4 bases, with 12 bases remaining between them. Looked up from germline, CDR1 is SEHNR and CDR2 is FQNEAQ (reference sequence). CDR3 coding DNA: TGTGCCAGTACGACCGGAGGCTATGGCTACACCTTC. Its protein is CASTTGGYGYTF.